These 32 T cell receptor beta chains share one sample of origin, sequenced in a study of identical twins. TCRdb re-called the 5' RACE reads through MiXCR, storing one row per CDR3 protein. This table holds around 480,000 distinct CDR3 sequences, 14% found once. The data were also submitted as part of a second study, on yellow fever vaccine responses in identical twins.

Input material: CD4+ T cells sorted from blood. These receptors were obtained from a woman aged 18-29 years in good health.

The chain carries TRBV6-2 or TRBV6-3 and TRBJ2-1, with TRBD2 identical over 10 bases. Germline V gene sequence: CDR1 MNHEY, CDR2 SVGEGT. The V segment lost 4 bases and the J segment 4 bases; nucleotides outside the gene matches: 10. The length of the CDR3 is 17 residues. The CDR3: CASSSFQREGIYNEQFF. The DNA of the CDR3 is TGTGCCAGCAGTTCTTTTCAGCGGGAGGGTATATACAATGAGCAGTTCTTC.

This clonotype was detected only a few times. The CDR3 sequence: CASSQESLVGYGYTF. Written as DNA, the CDR3 is TGTGCCAGCAGCCAAGAATCGCTCGTCGGCTATGGCTACACCTTC. The chain recombines TRBV3-1 with TRBJ1-2; D unclear. This CDR3 is built from 15 residues. V was trimmed by 0 bases and J by 4 bases, leaving 12 bases between them. Germline V gene lookup returns CDR1 LGHDT and CDR2 YNNKEL (reference sequence).

The table lists this clonotype with a few counts. CDR3 protein: CATSREGNFYEQYF. CDR3 bases: TGTGCCACCAGCAGAGAGGGAAACTTCTACGAGCAGTACTTC. The chain joins TRBV15 to TRBJ2-7; D call uncertain. Germline V gene sequence: CDR1 LNHNV, CDR2 YYDKDF (reference sequence). V was trimmed by 0 bases and J by 3 bases, leaving 9 bases between them. This CDR3 is built from 14 residues.

This clonotype was counted many times. The chain links TRBV9 to TRBJ1-2, with D possibly being TRBD1 (6 bases). Trimming took off 4 bases at V and 1 base at J, with 17 bases between the two ends. Germline CDR1 SGDLS, CDR2 YYNGEE. CDR3 length: 16 amino acids. The CDR3 DNA reads as TGTGCCAGCAGCCTACAGCGGGACATCATTAACTATGGCTACACCTTC. Translating gives CASSLQRDIINYGYTF. Full variable domain (rest looked up from reference TRBV9 and TRBJ1-2): DSGVTQTPKHLITATGQRVTLRCSPRSGDLSVYWYQQSLDQGLQFLIQYYNGEERAKGNILERFSAQQFPDLHSELNLSSLELGDSALYFCASSLQRDIINYGYTFGSGTRLTVV.

This clonotype occurred many times. The chain couples TRBV29-1 to TRBJ2-7; D is perhaps TRBD1 (5 bases). The CDR3 is 11 residues long. Germline lookup yields CDR1 SQVTM and CDR2 ANQGSEA. Trimming shortened V by 7 bases and J by 8 bases, and 15 bases separated the two germline ends. The CDR3 DNA reads as TGCAGCGCCCCAGCAGGGCAGAAGCAGTACTTC. It translates to CSAPAGQKQYF.

This chain uses TRBV7-2 with TRBJ2-1, with TRBD2 identical over 13 bases. Germline V gives CDR1 SGHTA, CDR2 FQGNSA. The CDR3 contains 15 residues. V shed 8 bases, J shed 7 bases, and the junction held 8 bases outside the gene matches. The CDR3 coding sequence is TGTGCCAGCGGGGGACTAGCGGGACAAACAAATGAGCAGTTCTTC. Protein product: CASGGLAGQTNEQFF.

This clonotype was detected ten times or more. The genes are TRBV5-1 and TRBJ2-7; D tentatively fits TRBD1 or TRBD2 (5 bases each). The V end was cut by 0 bases, the J end by 0 bases, with 10 bases between. Germline lookup yields CDR1 SGHRS and CDR2 YFSETQ. The CDR3 spans 15 residues. CDR3 DNA: TGCGCCAGCAGCTTGGGAGGGGCAGCCTCCTACGAGCAGTACTTC. It translates to CASSLGGAASYEQYF.

This clonotype was recorded a few times. J is TRBJ2-7 and V is TRBV15; the D is unclear. V was clipped by 0 bases and J by 0 bases, with 3 bases between them. The CDR3 has 13 amino acids. Germline-derived CDR1 and CDR2 are LNHNV and YYDKDF (reference sequence). The CDR3 reads CATSRDVSYEQYF. CDR3 bases: TGTGCCACCAGCAGAGATGTCTCCTACGAGCAGTACTTC.

The chain couples TRBV11-2 to TRBJ2-5; a possible D gene is TRBD2 (6 bases). Germline lookup yields CDR1 SGHAT and CDR2 FQNNGV. V was cut by 5 bases and J by 9 bases, with 10 bases left in between. The CDR3 spans 11 residues. CDR3 in DNA: TGTGCCAGCAGCCGGACTACTGCCCAGTACTTC. Translated, it gives CASSRTTAQYF.

This chain links TRBV7-2 with TRBJ1-4; no reliable D call. The CDR3 covers 13 residues. CDR1 is SGHTA, CDR2 FQGNSA, per germline. The V end was cut by 2 bases, the J end by 4 bases, with 5 bases between. The CDR3 DNA reads TGTGCCAGCAGCTTAAGCTTTAATGAAAAACTGTTTTTT. It codes for CASSLSFNEKLFF.

The V call is TRBV20-1, the J call TRBJ2-7; the D gene could be TRBD1 or TRBD2 (5 bases each). The CDR3 has 10 residues. Germline values: CDR1 DFQATT, CDR2 SNEGSKA (reference sequence). The DNA of the CDR3 is TGCAGGCCGAGGGGCTCCGGGCAGTACTTC. Its translation is CRPRGSGQYF.

The chain carries TRBV7-2 and TRBJ2-1; 11 bases are shared with TRBD2. The CDR3 is 17 residues long. The junction had 10 bases not matched to a gene; V was cut back by 2 bases and J by 7 bases. Germline V lookup: CDR1 SGHTA, CDR2 FQGNSA. CDR3: CASSLPPGLAEGNEQFF. For the CDR3, the DNA is TGTGCCAGCAGCTTACCACCGGGACTAGCGGAGGGGAATGAGCAGTTCTTC.

This clonotype was observed a handful of times. The V gene is TRBV29-1, the J gene TRBJ2-7; D is ambiguous. Germline CDR1 and CDR2: SQVTM and ANQGSEA. The CDR3 loop spans 12 amino acids. V was pared by 4 bases and J by 6 bases, with 13 bases between. The CDR3 sequence is CSVGIGVFEQYF. CDR3 DNA: TGCAGCGTTGGTATCGGTGTTTTCGAGCAGTACTTC.

This rearrangement joins TRBV19 to TRBJ2-1; 7 bases line up with TRBD1. The CDR3 has 15 amino acids. V trimming: 6 bases; J trimming: 4 bases; junction bases outside the gene matches: 9. Germline values: CDR1 LNHDA, CDR2 SQIVND (reference sequence). The CDR3 DNA is TGTGCCAGTAGCCTGGACAGGCTTCGATACAATGAGCAGTTCTTC. As protein: CASSLDRLRYNEQFF.

This clonotype was observed many times. The V call is TRBV5-1, the J call TRBJ1-1; D may be TRBD1 (6 bases). V was clipped by 1 base and J by 0 bases, with 10 bases between them. Germline-derived CDR1 and CDR2 are SGHRS and YFSETQ. The CDR3 extends over 15 amino acids. The CDR3: CASSLSQGMNTEAFF. For the CDR3, the DNA is TGCGCCAGCAGCTTGTCACAGGGTATGAACACTGAAGCTTTCTTT.

In the case of this clonotype: At one end the junction does not follow the germline gene, possibly because of a read error. V usage is TRBV7-7 and J usage is TRBJ2-2; 9 nucleotides match TRBD1. This CDR3 contains 14 residues. CDR1 and CDR2 from the germline V gene are SSHAT and FNYEAQ (reference sequence). This CDR3 is CASSPGTGPGELFF. The CDR3 DNA follows: TGTGCTAGCAGCCCCGGGACAGGGCCCGGGGAGCTGTTTTTT. The full variable domain, rest sourced from reference TRBV7-7 and TRBJ2-2, is GAGVSQSPRYKVTKRGQDVTLRCDPISSHATLYWYQQALGQGPEFLTYFNYEAQPDKSGLPSDRFSAERPEGSISTLTIQRTEQRDSAMYRCASSPGTGPGELFFGEGSRLTVL.

This chain links TRBV20-1 with TRBJ2-6; D is ambiguous. The germline V gene encodes CDR1 DFQATT and CDR2 SNEGSKA (reference sequence). This CDR3 contains 16 residues. Trimming shortened V by 4 bases and J by 0 bases, and 13 bases separated the two germline ends. CDR3 sequence reads: CSATNRLTSGANVLTF. Here the CDR3 DNA reads TGCAGTGCTACAAACCGCCTAACCTCTGGGGCCAACGTCCTGACTTTC.

The table lists this clonotype with a few counts. The V call is TRBV20-1, the J call TRBJ1-1; D unclear. The CDR3 totals 13 residues. V lost 3 bases and J 5 bases, leaving 13 bases between the germline ends. The germline CDR1 and CDR2 sequences are DFQATT and SNEGSKA (reference sequence). In nucleotides, the CDR3 is TGCAGTGCTAGTAATCGGCCGCCTACTGAAGCTTTCTTT. It translates to CSASNRPPTEAFF.

V gene TRBV24-1 combines with J gene TRBJ2-7; D not resolved. V dropped 5 bases and J dropped 7 bases, with 14 bases sitting between them. The CDR3 is 13 residues long. Germline V gene sequence: CDR1 KGHDR, CDR2 SFDVKD. CDR3 bases: TGTGCCACCAGTGGTCAGGAATGGTCGGAGCAGTACTTC. Protein: CATSGQEWSEQYF.

The table lists this clonotype with a count of one. The chain carries TRBV19 and TRBJ2-2, with 8 bases matching TRBD1. J lost 6 bases, V lost 6 bases, and 3 bases had no gene match. CDR1 and CDR2 (germline): LNHDA, SQIVND (reference sequence). CDR3 length equals 13 residues. CDR3 DNA sequence: TGTGCCAGTAGACGGACAGGGCCCGGGGAGCTGTTTTTT. It encodes CASRRTGPGELFF.

The CDR3 nucleotides are TGTGCCAGCAGCCCAAGGATAGACCAAGAGACCCAGTACTTC. This translates into CASSPRIDQETQYF. J is TRBJ2-5 and V is TRBV7-6; D gene unclear. Germline CDR1 and CDR2: SGHVS and FNYEAQ. This CDR3 comprises 14 residues. V was cut by 5 bases and J by 0 bases, with 10 bases left in between.

This clonotype was found many times. The gene calls are TRBV29-1 and TRBJ2-7, with a possible D match to TRBD1 (6 bases). The length of the CDR3 is 14 residues. V lost 5 bases, J lost 5 bases, and 19 bases lay in between. The germline V gene has CDR1 SQVTM and CDR2 ANQGSEA. CDR3 in DNA: TGCAGCGTTTCGACAGGTTCAAGTTACGACGAGCAGTACTTC. Protein sequence: CSVSTGSSYDEQYF.

This clonotype turned up a few times. This chain uses TRBV28 with TRBJ2-1, with D unclear. Germline V gene data show CDR1 as MDHEN and CDR2 as SYDVKM. This CDR3 region has 11 residues. Trimming took off 6 bases at V and 8 bases at J, with 8 bases between the two ends. The CDR3: CASSPHYEQFF. CDR3 nucleotides: TGTGCCAGCAGCCCTCATTATGAGCAGTTCTTC.

The CDR3 coding sequence is TGTGCCATCAGCACTAGCGGGGGAAGCTCCTACAATGAGCAGTTCTTC. Translated: CAISTSGGSSYNEQFF. The chain carries TRBV10-3 and TRBJ2-1, with 11 bases aligning to TRBD2. CDR1 and CDR2 (germline): ENHRY, SYGVKD. Germline trimming cut 6 bases from V and 0 bases from J; bases unmatched to any gene: 4. The CDR3 length is 16 residues.

This clonotype has more than one count but fewer than ten. This chain joins TRBV11-2 and TRBJ2-6, with D possibly called TRBD1 or TRBD2 (6 bases each). Trimming shortened V by 5 bases and J by 2 bases, and 19 bases separated the two germline ends. The germline V gene has CDR1 SGHAT and CDR2 FQNNGV. The CDR3 is 18 residues long. The CDR3 DNA reads TGTGCCAGCAGCCTACCCCGAAACAGGGAGGCTGGGGCCAACGTCCTGACTTTC. This translates into CASSLPRNREAGANVLTF. Full variable domain (remainder filled in from reference TRBV11-2 and TRBJ2-6): EAGVAQSPRYKIIEKRQSVAFWCNPISGHATLYWYQQILGQGPKLLIQFQNNGVVDDSQLPKDRFSAERLKGVDSTLKIQPAKLEDSAVYLCASSLPRNREAGANVLTFGAGSRLTVL.

This clonotype was observed a few times. The rearrangement links TRBV20-1 to TRBJ2-2; D might be TRBD2 (5 bases). The CDR3 covers 12 residues. The ends were cut back, 6 bases at V and 5 bases at J, with 10 bases in the middle. Germline V CDR1 and CDR2: DFQATT, SNEGSKA (reference sequence). The DNA for the CDR3 is TGCAGTGCCCCGGGGAATACCGGGGAGCTGTTTTTT. It is translated as CSAPGNTGELFF.

The chain employs TRBV30 and TRBJ1-1; weak D call: TRBD1 (6 bases). This CDR3 spans 14 amino acids. CDR1 is GTSNPN, CDR2 SVGIG, per germline (reference sequence). Trimming stripped 3 bases from V and 4 bases from J, with 15 bases between. DNA for the CDR3: TGTGCCTGGAGATTAAGGGGGGCGGTCACTGAAGCTTTCTTT. The encoded protein is CAWRLRGAVTEAFF.

This clonotype was detected a few times. This chain's CDR3 is CATSDAESRTGSLFGQETQYF. DNA of the CDR3: TGTGCCACCAGTGACGCTGAATCACGGACAGGGTCGCTTTTCGGCCAAGAGACCCAGTACTTC. The chain has TRBV24-1 and TRBJ2-5; 8 nucleotides match TRBD1. Germline CDR1 KGHDR, CDR2 SFDVKD. V lost 4 bases and J lost 1; bases outside the gene matches: 22. The CDR3 totals 21 residues.

The J gene is TRBJ1-5, the V gene TRBV6-1; weak D call: TRBD1 (5 bases). CDR1 and CDR2 from the germline V gene are MNHNS and SASEGT. The CDR3 sequence is 14 residues long. Trimming stripped 8 bases from V and 0 bases from J, with 11 bases between. The CDR3 DNA sequence: TGTGCCAGCCGACCGACAGCTAGCAATCAGCCCCAGCATTTT. Its protein product is CASRPTASNQPQHF.

This clonotype was detected only a few times. The chain employs TRBV6-1 and TRBJ1-4, with D uncertain. V was pared by 6 bases and J by 0 bases, with 5 bases between. CDR1 MNHNS and CDR2 SASEGT come from the germline V gene. This CDR3 is 13 amino acids long. Here the CDR3 reads CASSRATNEKLFF. Here the CDR3 DNA reads TGTGCCAGCAGCCGTGCAACTAATGAAAAACTGTTTTTT.

The table lists this clonotype with a few counts. The chain uses TRBV12-3 or TRBV12-4 and TRBJ2-1; 16 nucleotides match TRBD2. The V and J ends lost 7 bases and 5 bases, in that order; junction bases with no gene match: 11. This CDR3 is built from 18 residues. Written as DNA, the CDR3 is TGTGCCAGCACCGATTATGGGACTAGCGGGAGGGCGAACAATGAGCAGTTCTTC. Its translation is CASTDYGTSGRANNEQFF.

This clonotype was found many times. The chain employs TRBV10-3 and TRBJ2-3; D not certain. The V end lost 3 bases, the J end lost 6 bases, and 4 bases lay between the germline ends. The CDR3 has 11 amino acids. Germline V gene lookup returns CDR1 ENHRY and CDR2 SYGVKD. The CDR3 region is CAISEVDTQYF. DNA of the CDR3: TGTGCCATCAGTGAAGTGGATACGCAGTATTTT.